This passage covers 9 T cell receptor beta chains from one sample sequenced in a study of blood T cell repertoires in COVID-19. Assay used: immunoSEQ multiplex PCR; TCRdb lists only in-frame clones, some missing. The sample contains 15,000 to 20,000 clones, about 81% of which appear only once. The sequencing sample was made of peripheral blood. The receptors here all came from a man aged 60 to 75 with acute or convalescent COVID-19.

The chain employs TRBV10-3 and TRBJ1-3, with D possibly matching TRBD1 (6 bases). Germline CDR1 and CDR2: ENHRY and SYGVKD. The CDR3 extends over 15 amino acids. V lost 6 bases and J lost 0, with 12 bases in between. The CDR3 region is CAIRVGHSSGNTIYF. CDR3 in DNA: TGTGCCATCAGAGTGGGACACTCCTCTGGAAACACCATATATTTT.

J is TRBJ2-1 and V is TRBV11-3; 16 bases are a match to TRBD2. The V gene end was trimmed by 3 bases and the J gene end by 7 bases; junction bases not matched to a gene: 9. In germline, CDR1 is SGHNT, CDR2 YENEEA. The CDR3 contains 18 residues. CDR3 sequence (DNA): TGTGCCAGCAGCTTTAGTGGGACTAGCGGGGGGGTTGGGAATGAGCAGTTCTTC. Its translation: CASSFSGTSGGVGNEQFF.

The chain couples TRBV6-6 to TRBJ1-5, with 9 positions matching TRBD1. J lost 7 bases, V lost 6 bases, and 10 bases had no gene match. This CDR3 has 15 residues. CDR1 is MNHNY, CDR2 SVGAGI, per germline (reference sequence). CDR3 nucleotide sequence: TGTGCCAGCAGAGACACAGGGGGCGTTTGGCAGCCCCAGCATTTT. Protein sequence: CASRDTGGVWQPQHF.

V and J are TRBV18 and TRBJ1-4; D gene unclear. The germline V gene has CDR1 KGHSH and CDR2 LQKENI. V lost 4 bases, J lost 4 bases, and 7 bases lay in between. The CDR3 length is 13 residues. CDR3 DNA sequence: TGTGCCAGCTCACGCGGAAATAATGAAAAACTGTTTTTT. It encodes CASSRGNNEKLFF.

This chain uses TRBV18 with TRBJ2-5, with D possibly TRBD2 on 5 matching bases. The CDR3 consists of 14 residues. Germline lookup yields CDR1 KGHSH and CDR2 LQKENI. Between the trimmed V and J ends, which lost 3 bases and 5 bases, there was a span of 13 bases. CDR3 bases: TGTGCCAGCTCACCTCCCCACGGGGATGAGACCCAGTACTTC. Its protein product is CASSPPHGDETQYF.

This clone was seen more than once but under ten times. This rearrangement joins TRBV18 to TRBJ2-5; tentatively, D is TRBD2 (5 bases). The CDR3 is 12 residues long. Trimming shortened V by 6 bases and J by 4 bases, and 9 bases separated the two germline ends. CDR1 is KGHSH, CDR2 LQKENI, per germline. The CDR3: CASSPAGETQYF. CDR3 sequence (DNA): TGTGCCAGCTCCCCCGCGGGAGAGACCCAGTACTTC.

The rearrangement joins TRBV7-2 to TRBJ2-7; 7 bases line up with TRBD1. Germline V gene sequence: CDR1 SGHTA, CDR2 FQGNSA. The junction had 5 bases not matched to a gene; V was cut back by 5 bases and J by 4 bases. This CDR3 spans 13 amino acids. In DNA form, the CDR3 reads TGTGCCAGCAGCAGGGGGACAGTGTACGAGCAGTACTTC. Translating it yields CASSRGTVYEQYF.

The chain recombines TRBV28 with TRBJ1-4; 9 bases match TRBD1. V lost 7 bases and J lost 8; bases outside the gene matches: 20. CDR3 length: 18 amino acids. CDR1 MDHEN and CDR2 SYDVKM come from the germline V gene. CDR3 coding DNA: TGTGCCAGCACCGTTCACGACAGGGGGGGTACGGGTAAGGAAAAACTGTTTTTT. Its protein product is CASTVHDRGGTGKEKLFF.

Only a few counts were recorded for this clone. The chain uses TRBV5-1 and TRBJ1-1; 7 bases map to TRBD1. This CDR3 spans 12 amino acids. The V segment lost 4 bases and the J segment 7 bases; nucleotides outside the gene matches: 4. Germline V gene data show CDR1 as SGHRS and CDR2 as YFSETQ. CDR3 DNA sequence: TGCGCCAGCAGCCCGGGACAGAGTGAAGCTTTCTTT. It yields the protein CASSPGQSEAFF.